These 9 T cell receptor beta chains came from one sample sequenced in a study of blood T cells in healthy people across ages. A second PCR of 7 to 11 cycles used a sample-barcoded 5' primer and a J-beta primer mix. TCRdb ran MiXCR on the 5' RACE reads and lists one entry per CDR3 protein. The profile shows 600,000 to 900,000 distinct CDR3 sequences, around 24% of them singletons. These data are also associated with another study on T cells of mothers and their children.

Sequenced: blood. Receptor source: a boy under 18 in good health.

On this clonotype itself: A single base separates this from a much larger clone, so it may be a read error. The chain has TRBV2 and TRBJ2-5, with D perhaps TRBD1 or TRBD2 (6 bases each). The CDR3 runs 13 residues. Germline V gene lookup returns CDR1 SNHLY and CDR2 FYNNEI. CDR3 in DNA: TGTGCCGGCAGTGATGGGGGGCTTGAGACCCAGTACTTC. It yields the protein CAGSDGGLETQYF.

CDR3 DNA sequence: TGCGCCAGCACAAGACACCCGAAGGCCTACGAGCAGTACTTC. This translates into CASTRHPKAYEQYF. This rearrangement joins TRBV5-1 to TRBJ2-7; D remains unclear. The CDR3 is 14 residues long. The germline CDR1 and CDR2 sequences are SGHRS and YFSETQ. V was cut by 6 bases and J by 2 bases, with 15 bases left in between.

This clonotype has more than one count but fewer than ten. The chain couples TRBV19 to TRBJ2-2, with 7 bases that match TRBD2. CDR1 is LNHDA, CDR2 SQIVND, per germline (reference sequence). The V segment lost 1 base and the J segment 5 bases; nucleotides outside the gene matches: 7. The CDR3 has 16 residues. CDR3 nucleotide sequence: TGTGCCAGTAGTATAGTGGGGACTACTCCAACCGGGGAGCTGTTTTTT. Protein product: CASSIVGTTPTGELFF.

This chain joins TRBV5-6 and TRBJ1-2; unclear D gene. The V end was cut by 4 bases, the J end by 4 bases, with 17 bases between. Germline V gene sequence: CDR1 SGHDT, CDR2 YYEEEE. The CDR3 is 15 amino acids. The CDR3 nucleotides are TGTGCCAGCAGCCAAAAGTCCCCTCGGAGCTATGGCTACACCTTC. It encodes CASSQKSPRSYGYTF.

The rearrangement joins TRBV5-1 to TRBJ2-5; TRBD2 matches at 10 bases. The end of the DNA aligns better with TRBJ2-1, so the J call may be wrong. Germline V gene sequence: CDR1 SGHRS, CDR2 YFSETQ. The CDR3 runs 15 residues. DNA of the CDR3: TGCGCCAGCAGCTTGGAGCTAGCGGGGGCAGATGAGCAGTTCTTC. It translates to CASSLELAGADEQFF.

There are a few counts of this clonotype. CDR3 amino acids: CASSLHRDRGLYEQYF. CDR3 DNA sequence: TGTGCCAGCAGTTTACACCGGGACAGGGGGCTTTACGAGCAGTACTTC. V usage is TRBV7-3 and J usage is TRBJ2-7, with 12 bases matching TRBD1. V lost 6 bases and J lost 4; bases outside the gene matches: 10. The germline gives CDR1 SGHTA, CDR2 FQGTGA. CDR3 size: 16 residues.

The rearrangement links TRBV7-9 to TRBJ1-3, with TRBD1 as a possible D gene (6 bases). Germline V gene lookup returns CDR1 SEHNR and CDR2 FQNEAQ (reference sequence). The V gene lost 4 bases and the J gene lost 8 bases, with 15 bases spanning the gap. This CDR3 has 14 amino acids. The CDR3 region is CASSSSEGGDTIYF. DNA for the CDR3: TGTGCCAGCAGCTCCTCAGAGGGGGGCGACACCATATATTTT.

This chain's CDR3 is CASSLWGSSYGYTF. In DNA, the CDR3 is TGTGCCAGCAGCTTATGGGGCAGCTCCTATGGCTACACCTTC. This chain links TRBV7-2 with TRBJ1-2; D is possibly TRBD1 (5 bases). Trimming shortened V by 2 bases and J by 4 bases, and 11 bases separated the two germline ends. Germline V gene lookup returns CDR1 SGHTA and CDR2 FQGNSA. CDR3 length equals 14 residues. The full variable domain, its missing parts supplied by reference TRBV7-2 and TRBJ1-2, is GAGVSQSPSNKVTEKGKDVELRCDPISGHTALYWYRQSLGQGLEFLIYFQGNSAPDKSGLPSDRFSAERTGGSVSTLTIQRTQQEDSAVYLCASSLWGSSYGYTFGSGTRLTVV.

Written as DNA, the CDR3 is TGTGCTAGTGGCCGGGACAGGTCCTACGAGCAGTACTTC. It codes for CASGRDRSYEQYF. This rearrangement joins TRBV12-5 to TRBJ2-7; 8 positions match TRBD1. The ends lost 6 bases at V and 1 base at J; junction bases unmatched: 2. Germline values: CDR1 LGHNT, CDR2 FRNRAP. The CDR3 consists of 13 residues. The entire variable domain, with the rest obtained from reference TRBV12-5 and TRBJ2-7, is as follows: DARVTQTPRHKVTEMGQEVTMRCQPILGHNTVFWYRQTMMQGLELLAYFRNRAPLDDSGMPKDRFSAEMPDATLATLKIQPSEPRDSAVYFCASGRDRSYEQYFGPGTRLTVT.